A selection of T cell receptor beta chains follows, all from one sample in a study of graft-versus-host responses after intestinal transplantation. Profiled with immunoSEQ multiplex PCR; TCRdb holds only in-frame clones, not every one. This table has tens of thousands of clones, roughly 80% appearing once. These receptors are not linked to any known antigen. The sample was unstimulated CD8+ T cells sorted from spleen or lymph node cells, taken before intestinal transplant. These receptor sequences come from a human donor who received an intestinal transplant. CDR3s include the opening cysteine and the closing phenylalanine or tryptophan. D genes are given only for firm matches.

v_gene	d_gene	j_gene	CDR3nt	CDR3aa
TRBV11-2	TRBD2	TRBJ2-7	TGTGCCAGCAGCTCCCGGGGTAGCGGGACGGAACACGAGCAGTACTTC	CASSSRGSGTEHEQYF
TRBV21-1	-	TRBJ2-2	TGTGCCAGCAGCATTTCTAGCGGGGGGGCGGTCGGGGAGCTGTTTTTT	CASSISSGGAVGELFF
TRBV5-6	TRBD2	TRBJ2-1	TGTGCCAGCAGCTTGGAGGGGACTAGCGGGGGGGGCAATGAGCAGTTCTTC	CASSLEGTSGGGNEQFF
TRBV5-4	TRBD2	TRBJ2-1	TGTGCCAGCAGCGTCGGGACTAGCGTCTACAATGAGCAGTTCTTC	CASSVGTSVYNEQFF
TRBV15	-	TRBJ1-5	TGTGCCACCAGCAGAGATCTAGGCATAAATCAGCCCCAGCATTTT	CATSRDLGINQPQHF
TRBV27	-	TRBJ2-7	TGTGCCAGCAGCCGGAACAGGGTCCTAAATTACGAGCAGTACTTC	CASSRNRVLNYEQYF
TRBV25-1	-	TRBJ1-1	TGTGCCAGCAGTGATCTGGGGGCGGACACTGAAGCTTTCTTT	CASSDLGADTEAFF
TRBV28	-	TRBJ2-7	TGTGCCAGCAGTTTAGGCAGTTCCTACGAGCAGTACTTC	CASSLGSSYEQYF
TRBV4-1	TRBD2	TRBJ2-7	TGCGCCAGCAGCCAGGTTAGCGGGAGTTACGAGCAGTACTTC	CASSQVSGSYEQYF
TRBV2	TRBD1	TRBJ1-1	TGTGCCAGCAGCGGGGACAGGGTGAACACTGAAGCTTTCTTT	CASSGDRVNTEAFF
TRBV5-3	-	TRBJ2-7	TGTGCCAGAAGCTTGGCGACTGGGTTCATACGGGAGCAGTACTTC	CARSLATGFIREQYF